Below are 28 T cell receptor beta chains sequenced from a single sample in a study of PD-L1 blockade in urothelial cancer (dated by TCRdb to 2015 to 2018). Library method: the immunoSEQ multiplex PCR assay. In TCRdb, the immuneACCESS table is reduced to in-frame sequences with V and J assigned. These tables do not hold every clone; where another copy was compared, an unresolved V gene accounts for under half, and the others remain unexplained. The sample table lists some 100,000 clones, around 90% of them with a count of one. The top ten hold 0.97% of the sample. Taken with the paper, the label for time point translates to: pretreatment peripheral blood. The material sequenced was PBMCs, taken around atezolizumab (anti-PD-L1) treatment. The receptors shown here come from a woman older than 75 with urothelial cancer.

V usage is TRBV15 and J usage is TRBJ2-1; 10 nucleotides agree with TRBD2. The CDR3 loop spans 20 amino acids. V gave up 0 bases and J gave up 9 bases; unmatched junction bases: 20. Germline V CDR1 and CDR2: LNHNV, YYDKDF (reference sequence). The DNA of the CDR3 is TGTGCCACCAGCAGAGATTTTAGGTCAAGGGGGGGAGCGGGAGGGGGTGAGCAGTTCTTC. Translation gives CATSRDFRSRGGAGGGEQFF.

This chain connects TRBV15 to TRBJ2-1, with a possible D match to TRBD2 (6 bases). V was pared by 3 bases and J by 0 bases, with 9 bases between. From germline, CDR1 is LNHNV and CDR2 YYDKDF (reference sequence). The CDR3 totals 15 residues. The CDR3, as DNA: TGTGCCACCAGCAGTAGTAGCGGCTCCTACAATGAGCAGTTCTTC. It translates to CATSSSSGSYNEQFF. Variable domain in full (rest from reference TRBV15 and TRBJ2-1): DAMVIQNPRYQVTQFGKPVTLSCSQTLNHNVMYWYQQKSSQAPKLLFHYYDKDFNNEADTPDNFQSRRPNTSFCFLDIRSPGLGDTAMYLCATSSSSGSYNEQFFGPGTRLTVL.

The chain couples TRBV30 to TRBJ1-1, with TRBD1 as a possible D gene (6 bases). V was trimmed by 4 bases and J by 7 bases, leaving 13 bases between them. From germline, CDR1 is GTSNPN and CDR2 SVGIG (reference sequence). The CDR3 length is 12 residues. DNA of the CDR3: TGTGCCTGGAACAGGGCGGGGGTTGAAGCTTTCTTT. As protein: CAWNRAGVEAFF.

The V and J genes are TRBV7-9 and TRBJ2-3; D perhaps matches TRBD1 (6 bases). CDR3 length: 15 amino acids. In germline, CDR1 is SEHNR, CDR2 FQNEAQ (reference sequence). V lost 5 bases to trimming and J lost 2 bases, with 14 bases between them. The CDR3 nucleotides read TGTGCCAGCAGCCTGCGACAGGCTCTCACAGATACGCAGTATTTT. Its protein product is CASSLRQALTDTQYF.

This sequence joins TRBV18 and TRBJ2-1, with 7 bases lining up with TRBD1. The CDR3 covers 12 residues. Germline CDR1 reads KGHSH; CDR2 reads LQKENI. Unmatched junction bases numbered 2, after V lost 2 bases and J lost 10 bases. CDR3 protein: CASSPSGGEQFF. In DNA, the CDR3 is TGTGCCAGCTCACCATCAGGGGGAGAGCAGTTCTTC.

The chain is built from TRBV27 and TRBJ2-7, with TRBD1 matching over 9 bases. Germline V gene data show CDR1 as MNHEY and CDR2 as SMNVEV (reference sequence). The CDR3 contains 14 residues. V gave up 3 bases and J gave up 2 bases; unmatched junction bases: 2. The CDR3 bases are TGTGCCAGCAGTTTCGACAGGGGGGCCTACGAGCAGTACTTC. This gives the protein CASSFDRGAYEQYF.

The chain carries TRBV27 and TRBJ2-1, with 8 nucleotides matching TRBD2. Germline V gene lookup returns CDR1 MNHEY and CDR2 SMNVEV (reference sequence). The CDR3 has 21 residues. V trimming: 0 bases; J trimming: 3 bases; junction bases outside the gene matches: 19. CDR3 sequence (DNA): TGTGCCAGCAGTTTATCCCTGGCCGAGGTAGCGGGACCCGTCGGCTACAATGAGCAGTTCTTC. Encoded protein: CASSLSLAEVAGPVGYNEQFF.

For the CDR3, the DNA is TGTGCCAGCAGTCCAAGCGGGAGGGCGGCCACCGGGGAGCTGTTTTTT. It specifies CASSPSGRAATGELFF. This chain uses TRBV27 with TRBJ2-2; 10 bases are shared with TRBD2. The junction had 7 bases not matched to a gene; V was cut back by 5 bases and J by 4 bases. Germline-derived CDR1 and CDR2 are MNHEY and SMNVEV (reference sequence). The CDR3 spans 16 residues.

V usage is TRBV28 and J usage is TRBJ1-5; 7 nucleotides agree with TRBD1. The ends lost 6 bases at V and 4 bases at J; junction bases unmatched: 6. The CDR3 loop spans 14 amino acids. In germline, CDR1 is MDHEN, CDR2 SYDVKM. In DNA form, the CDR3 reads TGTGCCAGCAGAGACAGGGTCTCTAATCAGCCCCAGCATTTT. Translated, it gives CASRDRVSNQPQHF.

The chain has TRBV9 and TRBJ2-1; TRBD2 might be the D (7 bases). Germline lookup yields CDR1 SGDLS and CDR2 YYNGEE. V lost 4 bases, J lost 5 bases, and 16 bases lay in between. This CDR3 is built from 15 residues. The CDR3 DNA sequence: TGTGCCAGCAGCTTGGGGGGGCGGATGAACAATGAGCAGTTCTTC. Translated, it gives CASSLGGRMNNEQFF.

The chain recombines TRBV27 with TRBJ2-5, with TRBD1 as a possible D gene (6 bases). The V gene's germline CDR1 is MNHEY and CDR2 SMNVEV (reference sequence). V lost 5 bases to trimming and J lost 9 bases, with 16 bases between them. CDR3 length equals 13 residues. The CDR3 spells CASSPLHREPQYF. The CDR3 region has the DNA TGTGCCAGCAGTCCCCTCCACAGGGAGCCCCAGTACTTC.

V is TRBV4-2 and J is TRBJ2-3; no clear D gene. The germline V gene encodes CDR1 LGHNA and CDR2 YNFKEQ. The CDR3 spans 13 residues. V was pared by 0 bases and J by 6 bases, with 7 bases between. Here the CDR3 DNA reads TGTGCCAGCAGCCAAGACCAGAGGGATACGCAGTATTTT. Amino acid sequence: CASSQDQRDTQYF.

The chain joins TRBV19 to TRBJ1-2; TRBD1 agrees at 8 bases. CDR1 and CDR2 (germline): LNHDA, SQIVND (reference sequence). The length of the CDR3 is 15 residues. With 1 base clipped from V and 4 bases from J, the junction kept 5 bases outside the gene matches. The CDR3 nucleotides read TGTGCCAGTAGTATAGGACAGGGGCCCTTCTATGGCTACACCTTC. Protein sequence: CASSIGQGPFYGYTF.

The chain uses TRBV5-1 and TRBJ2-6; unclear D gene. Trimming cost V 0 bases and J 0 bases, with 7 bases left between them. The CDR3 length is 16 residues. Germline CDR1 and CDR2: SGHRS and YFSETQ. CDR3 sequence (DNA): TGCGCCAGCAGCTTGGGAGGTAACTCTGGGGCCAACGTCCTGACTTTC. Amino acids: CASSLGGNSGANVLTF.

This chain links TRBV28 with TRBJ2-7, with 10 positions matching TRBD1. With V trimmed by 2 bases and J by 3 bases, 7 bases remained unmatched. Germline V gene sequence: CDR1 MDHEN, CDR2 SYDVKM. The CDR3 totals 16 residues. The CDR3 spells CASSLRAGQGLYEQYF. CDR3 DNA: TGTGCCAGCAGTTTACGAGCGGGACAGGGGCTCTACGAGCAGTACTTC.

This chain connects TRBV7-3 to TRBJ2-1; tentatively, D is TRBD2 (6 bases). The CDR3 covers 15 residues. Trimming stripped 0 bases from V and 6 bases from J, with 12 bases between. Germline CDR1 is SGHTA and CDR2 is FQGTGA. The CDR3 spells CASSLTGVAANEQFF. DNA of the CDR3: TGTGCCAGCAGCTTAACCGGGGTAGCGGCCAATGAGCAGTTCTTC.

This rearrangement joins TRBV9 to TRBJ1-2, with 7 bases aligning to TRBD1. The CDR3 is 16 residues long. Germline V CDR1 and CDR2: SGDLS, YYNGEE. V lost 3 bases, J lost 0 bases, and 8 bases stayed unmatched. The CDR3 coding sequence is TGTGCCAGCAGCGCAGCTCGACAGGGCGCTAACTATGGCTACACCTTC. This codes for CASSAARQGANYGYTF. Variable domain in full (rest from reference TRBV9 and TRBJ1-2): DSGVTQTPKHLITATGQRVTLRCSPRSGDLSVYWYQQSLDQGLQFLIQYYNGEERAKGNILERFSAQQFPDLHSELNLSSLELGDSALYFCASSAARQGANYGYTFGSGTRLTVV.

The chain employs TRBV7-9 and TRBJ2-7; no firm D call. The CDR3 is 11 residues long. The germline V and J ends were trimmed by 5 bases and 3 bases, with 5 bases remaining between them. The germline gives CDR1 SEHNR, CDR2 FQNEAQ (reference sequence). CDR3 residues: CASSPFYEQYF. DNA of the CDR3: TGTGCCAGCAGCCCATTCTACGAGCAGTACTTC.

The chain's CDR3 is CAISDGTGRAFNYGYTF. DNA for the CDR3: TGTGCCATCAGTGATGGGACAGGGAGGGCTTTTAACTATGGCTACACCTTC. The chain links TRBV10-3 to TRBJ1-2; 9 nucleotides agree with TRBD1. J was trimmed by 1 base and V by 3 bases; bases with no gene match: 9. Germline CDR1 and CDR2: ENHRY and SYGVKD. This CDR3 contains 17 residues.

This clone was seen a handful of times. The chain combines TRBV2 with TRBJ1-2; D unclear. V lost 0 bases, J lost 4 bases, and 15 bases lay in between. The germline CDR1 and CDR2 sequences are SNHLY and FYNNEI. This CDR3 is built from 16 residues. The CDR3 is CASSEALDSSVYGYTF. CDR3 DNA: TGTGCCAGCAGTGAAGCGCTGGACTCGTCCGTCTATGGCTACACCTTC.

The J gene is TRBJ2-5, the V gene TRBV6-1; D may be TRBD2 (5 bases). This CDR3 region has 15 residues. The V gene's germline CDR1 is MNHNS and CDR2 SASEGT. Between the trimmed V and J ends, which lost 0 bases and 1 base, there was a span of 9 bases. The CDR3 DNA reads as TGTGCCAGCAGTGAAGCGGGAGTGGTCCAAGAGACCCAGTACTTC. Its translation: CASSEAGVVQETQYF.

The chain combines TRBV5-1 with TRBJ2-6, with D possibly TRBD2 on 5 matching bases. V dropped 6 bases and J dropped 8 bases, with 12 bases sitting between them. The germline CDR1 and CDR2 sequences are SGHRS and YFSETQ. CDR3 length: 13 residues. The CDR3 bases are TGCGCCAGCAAAGGCACGGGGACCAACGTCCTGACTTTC. Translation: CASKGTGTNVLTF.

This clone was observed a single time. The V and J genes are TRBV19 and TRBJ2-3, with D unresolved. This CDR3 has 12 amino acids. Trimming took off 6 bases at V and 10 bases at J, with 14 bases between the two ends. Germline V gene data show CDR1 as LNHDA and CDR2 as SQIVND (reference sequence). CDR3 sequence (DNA): TGTGCCAGTAGCACCCGCAGCGAGGCGCAGTATTTT. Protein: CASSTRSEAQYF. The whole variable domain, remainder taken from reference TRBV19 and TRBJ2-3, is DGGITQSPKYLFRKEGQNVTLSCEQNLNHDAMYWYRQDPGQGLRLIYYSQIVNDFQKGDIAEGYSVSREKKESFPLTVTSAQKNPTAFYLCASSTRSEAQYFGPGTRLTVL.

The chain has TRBV7-2 and TRBJ1-1; 7 nucleotides agree with TRBD1. The CDR3 is 15 residues long. The V gene's germline CDR1 is SGHTA and CDR2 FQGNSA. The junction had 17 bases not matched to a gene; V was cut back by 6 bases and J by 10 bases. Written as DNA, the CDR3 is TGTGCCAGCAGAAGACCATTGAGACAGGGTCCTGGAGCTTTCTTT. Encoded protein: CASRRPLRQGPGAFF.

This rearrangement joins TRBV19 to TRBJ2-1; TRBD1 matches at 7 bases. This CDR3 spans 14 amino acids. The ends lost 9 bases at V and 0 bases at J; junction bases unmatched: 5. Per the germline V gene, CDR1 is LNHDA and CDR2 is SQIVND (reference sequence). This CDR3 is CASVRDSSYNEQFF. For the CDR3, the DNA is TGTGCCAGCGTCAGGGACAGCTCCTACAATGAGCAGTTCTTC.

V is TRBV2 and J is TRBJ2-7; perhaps TRBD2 as D (6 bases). With 3 bases removed from V and 10 bases from J, the gap between germline ends came to 22 bases. The germline gives CDR1 SNHLY, CDR2 FYNNEI. This CDR3 region has 15 residues. The CDR3 DNA reads as TGTGCCAGCAGTGAGAACCCAGGACTAACCTTTCTACAGTACTTC. As protein: CASSENPGLTFLQYF.

This chain links TRBV6-5 with TRBJ1-5, with D tentatively TRBD1 (5 bases). The CDR3 sequence is 15 residues long. The germline CDR1 and CDR2 sequences are MNHEY and SVGAGI. V lost 6 bases to trimming and J lost 5 bases, with 17 bases between them. CDR3 nucleotides: TGTGCCAGCAGCTCGGACCGCGGAGGGGATCAGCCCCAGCATTTT. It specifies CASSSDRGGDQPQHF.

The chain employs TRBV4-1 and TRBJ1-2, with D tentatively TRBD1 (5 bases). CDR3 length equals 16 residues. Germline-derived CDR1 and CDR2 are MGHRA and YSYEKL. V was cut by 1 base and J by 4 bases, with 16 bases left in between. CDR3 in DNA: TGCGCCAGCAGCCAAGGGCAAGGGGCCGGGGGCTATGGCTACACCTTC. Translation: CASSQGQGAGGYGYTF.